This T cell receptor beta chain was observed in a study of blood T cell repertoires in COVID-19. About the research overall: Samples came from the United States, Italy and Spain, spanning acute and convalescent COVID-19.

Some clones are missing from TCRdb's copy, which holds only in-frame ones; the method was immunoSEQ multiplex PCR. The sample has some 220,000 clones, around 83% seen once. Trimming removed 0 bases at V and 3 bases at J, with 17 bases between. This CDR3 spans 17 amino acids. Germline lookup yields CDR1 LGHNA and CDR2 YSLEER. Sequenced input: peripheral blood. The gene calls are TRBV4-3 and TRBJ1-1, with D possibly being TRBD1 (5 bases). This sequence originates from a man between 50 and 59 years old with active or convalescent COVID-19. CDR3 sequence (DNA): TGCGCCAGCAGCCAAGATCTGTTCCGGGTCAGGGACACTGAAGCTTTCTTT. It codes for CASSQDLFRVRDTEAFF.